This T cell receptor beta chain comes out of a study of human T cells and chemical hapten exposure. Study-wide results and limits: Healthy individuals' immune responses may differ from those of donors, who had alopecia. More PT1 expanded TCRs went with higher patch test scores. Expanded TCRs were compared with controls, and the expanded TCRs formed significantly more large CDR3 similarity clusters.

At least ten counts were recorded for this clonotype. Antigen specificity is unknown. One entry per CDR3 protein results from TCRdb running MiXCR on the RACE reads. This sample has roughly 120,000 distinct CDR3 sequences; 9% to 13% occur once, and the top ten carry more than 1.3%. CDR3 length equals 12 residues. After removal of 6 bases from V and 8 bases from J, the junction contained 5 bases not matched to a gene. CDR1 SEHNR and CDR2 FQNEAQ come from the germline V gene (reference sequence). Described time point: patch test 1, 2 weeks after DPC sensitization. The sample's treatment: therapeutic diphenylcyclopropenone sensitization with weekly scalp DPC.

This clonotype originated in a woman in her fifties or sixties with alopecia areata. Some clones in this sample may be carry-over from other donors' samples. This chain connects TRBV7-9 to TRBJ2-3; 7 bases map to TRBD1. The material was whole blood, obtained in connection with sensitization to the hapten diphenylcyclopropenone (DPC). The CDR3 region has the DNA TGTGCCAGCAGTCCCGCAGGGGGTACGCAGTATTTT. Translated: CASSPAGGTQYF.